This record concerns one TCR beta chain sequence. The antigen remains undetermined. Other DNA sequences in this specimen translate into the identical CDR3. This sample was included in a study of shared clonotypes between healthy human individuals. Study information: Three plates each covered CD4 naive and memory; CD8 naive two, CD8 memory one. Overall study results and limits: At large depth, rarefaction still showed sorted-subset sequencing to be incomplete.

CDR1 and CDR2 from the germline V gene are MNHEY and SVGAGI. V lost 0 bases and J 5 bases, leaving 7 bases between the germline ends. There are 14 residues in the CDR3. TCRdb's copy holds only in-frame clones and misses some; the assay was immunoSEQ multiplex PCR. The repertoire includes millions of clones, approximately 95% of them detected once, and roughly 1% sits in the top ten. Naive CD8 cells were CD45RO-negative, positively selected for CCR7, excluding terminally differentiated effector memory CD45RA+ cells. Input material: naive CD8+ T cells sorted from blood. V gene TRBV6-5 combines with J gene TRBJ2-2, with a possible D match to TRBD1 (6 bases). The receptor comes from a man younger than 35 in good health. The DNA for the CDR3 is TGTGCCAGCAGTTACTCCCAGGGGACCGGGGAGCTGTTTTTT. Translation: CASSYSQGTGELFF.